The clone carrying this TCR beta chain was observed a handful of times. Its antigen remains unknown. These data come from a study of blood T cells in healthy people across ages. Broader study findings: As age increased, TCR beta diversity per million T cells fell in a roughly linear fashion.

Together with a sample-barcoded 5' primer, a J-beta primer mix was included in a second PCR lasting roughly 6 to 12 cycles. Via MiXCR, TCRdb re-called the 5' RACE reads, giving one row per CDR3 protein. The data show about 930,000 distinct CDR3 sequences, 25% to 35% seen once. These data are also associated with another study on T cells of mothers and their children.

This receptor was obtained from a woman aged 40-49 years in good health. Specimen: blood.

The CDR3 spells CASSGDVTAHEQYF. In DNA, the CDR3 is TGTGCCAGCAGCGGAGACGTGACCGCGCACGAGCAGTACTTC. V and J are TRBV7-9 and TRBJ2-7; D call uncertain. V lost 5 bases, J lost 5 bases, and 16 bases lay in between. CDR3 length: 14 residues. Germline-derived CDR1 and CDR2 are SEHNR and FQNEAQ (reference sequence).